This entry describes one T cell receptor (beta chain). Its target is unknown. The entry originates in a study of T cell repertoires in cytomegalovirus infection. Turning to the study itself: Public TCR beta signatures marked donors with CMV infection and the matching HLA.

TCRdb ran MiXCR on the reads and lists one entry per CDR3 protein. The sample shows 250,000 to 400,000 distinct CDR3 sequences, just under 25% of them seen only once. The V gene's germline CDR1 is SGHTA and CDR2 FQGNSA. CDR3 size: 17 residues. With V trimmed by 4 bases and J by 1 base, 12 bases remained unmatched. Study results and caveats: CMV-specific HLA-C-restricted TCR beta clonotypes dominated the ex vivo response.

The sequence derives from a human donor in good health (CMV status not recorded). Some clones in this sample may be carry-over from other donors' samples. V usage is TRBV7-2 and J usage is TRBJ2-5; 7 positions match TRBD2. The sample in question was cultured PBMCs, obtained from culture after CMV antigen stimulation. This chain's CDR3 is CASSSSKQLALQETQYF. The DNA for the CDR3 is TGTGCCAGCAGCTCCTCAAAACAACTAGCGCTCCAAGAGACCCAGTACTTC.